The 30 T cell receptor beta chains below were found in one sample sequenced in a study of shared clonotypes between healthy human individuals. Using immunoSEQ multiplex PCR, the repertoire was profiled, and TCRdb retains in-frame clones only, with some absent. The sample holds fewer than 3 million clones, 80% to 95% seen once. Specimen: naive CD4+ T cells from PBMCs. The subset is: CD45RA+ positively selected. These TCRs come from a man aged 18 to 35 in good health. Some clones in this sample may be carry-over from other donors' samples.

V is TRBV5-4 and J is TRBJ1-2; possibly TRBD1 for D (5 bases). The CDR3 spans 13 residues. Trimming took 4 bases from V and 4 from J, leaving 11 bases between them. CDR1 is SGHNT, CDR2 YYREEE, per germline (reference sequence). The CDR3 coding sequence is TGTGCCAGCAGCCGTGGGGGGATCTATGGCTACACCTTC. Translated, it gives CASSRGGIYGYTF.

The chain combines TRBV7-9 with TRBJ2-3; D remains unclear. Trimming pared 0 bases from V and 2 bases from J, leaving 9 bases between. The CDR3 loop spans 15 amino acids. Germline V gene data show CDR1 as SEHNR and CDR2 as FQNEAQ (reference sequence). The DNA for the CDR3 is TGTGCCAGCAGCTTAGCGGGTGAGCCCACAGATACGCAGTATTTT. Its translation is CASSLAGEPTDTQYF.

Concerning this clone itself: Other nucleotide sequences from this sample produce the same CDR3. V and J are TRBV6-5 and TRBJ1-4; 10 bases align to TRBD1. This CDR3 is built from 14 residues. Germline CDR1 is MNHEY and CDR2 is SVGAGI. The trim removed 5 bases at V and 5 bases at J, leaving 2 bases unmatched. The CDR3 protein is CASSLDRGNEKLFF. In nucleotides, the CDR3 is TGTGCCAGCAGTCTGGACAGGGGGAATGAAAAACTGTTTTTT.

This clone was observed a single time. In DNA, the CDR3 is TGTGCCAGCAGGACAGGGGCCGAGACCCAGTACTTC. It yields the protein CASRTGAETQYF. This chain links TRBV6-1 with TRBJ2-5; 8 nucleotides line up with TRBD1. Per the germline V gene, CDR1 is MNHNS and CDR2 is SASEGT. The length of the CDR3 is 12 residues. Trimming took 6 bases from V and 5 from J; bases not matched to a gene: 2.

The chain employs TRBV28 and TRBJ1-2; D may be TRBD1 (5 bases). CDR1 is MDHEN and CDR2 is SYDVKM in the germline V gene. V lost 6 bases to trimming and J lost 0 bases, with 11 bases between them. This CDR3 is built from 14 residues. CDR3 amino acids: CASRLWGPNYGYTF. DNA for the CDR3: TGTGCCAGCAGGCTGTGGGGACCTAACTATGGCTACACCTTC.

J is TRBJ2-1 and V is TRBV9; possible D gene TRBD2, 7 bases. Germline V CDR1 and CDR2: SGDLS, YYNGEE. The CDR3 runs to 16 residues. Deletions cut 4 bases from V and 3 bases from J, with 17 bases between. This CDR3 reads CASSPRGGRYYNEQFF. The DNA for the CDR3 is TGTGCCAGCAGCCCGAGGGGGGGGCGTTACTACAATGAGCAGTTCTTC.

This clone showed up just a few times. The genes are TRBV7-3 and TRBJ2-1; TRBD2 matches 9 bases. Trimming cost V 1 base and J 8 bases; bases outside gene matches: 6. There are 15 residues in the CDR3. CDR1 and CDR2 (germline): SGHTA, FQGTGA. CDR3 nucleotide sequence: TGTGCCAGCAGCTTAAATCTAGCGGGAATGGATGAGCAGTTCTTC. Its translation is CASSLNLAGMDEQFF. The whole variable domain, remainder taken from reference TRBV7-3 and TRBJ2-1, is GAGVSQTPSNKVTEKGKYVELRCDPISGHTALYWYRQSLGQGPEFLIYFQGTGAADDSGLPNDRFFAVRPEGSVSTLKIQRTERGDSAVYLCASSLNLAGMDEQFFGPGTRLTVL.

As for this clone: Other DNA sequences from this sample encode an identical CDR3 as well. This CDR3 is CASSSGGSGNTIYF. The CDR3 DNA sequence: TGTGCCAGCAGTTCAGGGGGCTCTGGAAACACCATATATTTT. The chain employs TRBV28 and TRBJ1-3; 7 bases map to TRBD1. J gave up 0 bases and V 4 bases, and 0 bases lay outside the gene matches. The CDR3 consists of 14 residues. CDR1 is MDHEN, CDR2 SYDVKM, per germline. The variable domain in full, with the rest retrieved from reference TRBV28 and TRBJ1-3, is DVKVTQSSRYLVKRTGEKVFLECVQDMDHENMFWYRQDPGLGLRLIYFSYDVKMKEKGDIPEGYSVSREKKERFSLILESASTNQTSMYLCASSSGGSGNTIYFGEGSWLTVV.

The CDR3 sequence: CASNRQGKNTEAFF. For the CDR3, the DNA is TGTGCCAGCAACCGACAGGGCAAGAACACTGAAGCTTTCTTT. The chain links TRBV27 to TRBJ1-1; 7 positions match TRBD1. The CDR3 runs 14 residues. V shed 7 bases, J shed 1 base, and the junction held 6 bases outside the gene matches. CDR1 is MNHEY and CDR2 is SMNVEV in the germline V gene (reference sequence).

The chain combines TRBV27 with TRBJ2-1, with 10 positions matching TRBD2. The CDR3 extends over 14 amino acids. Germline CDR1 is MNHEY and CDR2 is SMNVEV (reference sequence). The junction had 4 bases not matched to a gene; V was cut back by 8 bases and J by 3 bases. The CDR3 DNA is TGTGCCAGCCGTAGCGGGAGGTTCTACAATGAGCAGTTCTTC. Residues: CASRSGRFYNEQFF.

This sequence joins TRBV5-1 and TRBJ2-1; TRBD1 matches at 7 bases. CDR1 SGHRS and CDR2 YFSETQ come from the germline V gene. CDR3 length: 14 amino acids. With 0 bases clipped from V and 6 bases from J, the junction kept 3 bases outside the gene matches. The chain's CDR3 is CASSLDRGSNEQFF. CDR3 coding DNA: TGCGCCAGCAGCTTGGACAGGGGATCCAATGAGCAGTTCTTC.

In its sample, this clone was seen once. V and J are TRBV5-1 and TRBJ1-1, with unresolved D. The CDR3 spans 15 residues. CDR1 is SGHRS and CDR2 is YFSETQ in the germline V gene. Trimming shortened V by 2 bases and J by 2 bases, and 13 bases separated the two germline ends. In DNA, the CDR3 is TGCGCCAGCAGCTTTTTACCGGGCCGAAACACTGAAGCTTTCTTT. Amino acids: CASSFLPGRNTEAFF.

The chain links TRBV6-6 to TRBJ1-2; 7 nucleotides align to TRBD1. The CDR3 loop spans 13 amino acids. With V trimmed by 2 bases and J by 9 bases, 6 bases remained unmatched. Germline loops: CDR1 MNHNY, CDR2 SVGAGI (reference sequence). CDR3 in amino acids: CASSYEGALRYTF. The CDR3 DNA is TGTGCCAGCAGTTACGAGGGGGCCCTCCGCTACACCTTC.

The rearrangement links TRBV6-5 to TRBJ1-5, with 7 bases that match TRBD1. The CDR3 has 14 amino acids. CDR1 MNHEY and CDR2 SVGAGI come from the germline V gene. Unmatched junction bases numbered 3, after V lost 6 bases and J lost 1 base. CDR3 coding DNA: TGTGCCAGCAGACGGGGACAGAGCAATCAGCCCCAGCATTTT. This encodes CASRRGQSNQPQHF.

The rearrangement joins TRBV5-5 to TRBJ1-5, with D unresolved. The CDR3 consists of 14 residues. Germline-derived CDR1 and CDR2 are SGHKS and YYEKEE (reference sequence). Between the trimmed V and J ends, which lost 0 bases and 0 bases, there was a span of 4 bases. CDR3 loop: CASSLEFSNQPQHF. In nucleotides, the CDR3 is TGTGCCAGCAGCTTGGAGTTTAGCAATCAGCCCCAGCATTTT.

The genes are TRBV7-2 and TRBJ2-1; TRBD2 might be the D (7 bases). This CDR3 has 15 residues. The V gene's germline CDR1 is SGHTA and CDR2 FQGNSA. The V gene lost 5 bases and the J gene lost 2 bases, with 13 bases spanning the gap. CDR3 residues: CASSITGRAYNEQFF. The CDR3 region has the DNA TGTGCCAGCAGCATCACAGGGAGGGCCTACAATGAGCAGTTCTTC.

This sequence joins TRBV9 and TRBJ2-3; 10 nucleotides match TRBD2. The germline gives CDR1 SGDLS, CDR2 YYNGEE. This CDR3 comprises 14 residues. Losses at the gene ends were 6 bases for V and 4 bases for J; bases not matched to a gene: 5. The CDR3 loop reads CASKPSGSPDTQYF. In DNA, the CDR3 is TGTGCCAGCAAGCCTAGCGGGAGCCCAGATACGCAGTATTTT.

For this clone: Additional DNA sequences in this sample encode the identical CDR3. In DNA form, the CDR3 reads TGTGCCTGGAGTGTCAATGAAAAACTGTTTTTT. Protein product: CAWSVNEKLFF. The genes are TRBV30 and TRBJ1-4; D is undetermined. V lost 0 bases to trimming and J lost 5 bases, with 1 base between them. CDR3 size: 11 residues. Looked up from germline, CDR1 is GTSNPN and CDR2 is SVGIG (reference sequence).

V usage is TRBV7-2 and J usage is TRBJ1-5, with a tentative D call TRBD1 (6 bases). This CDR3 spans 14 amino acids. Per the germline V gene, CDR1 is SGHTA and CDR2 is FQGNSA. Trimming stripped 2 bases from V and 6 bases from J, with 11 bases between. CDR3: CASSLNRAGQPQHF. The CDR3 DNA follows: TGTGCCAGCAGCTTAAACAGGGCCGGTCAGCCCCAGCATTTT.

On this clone: This sample includes further DNA sequences coding for the same CDR3. The chain combines TRBV28 with TRBJ1-2; D perhaps matches TRBD1 (6 bases). The CDR3 has 14 amino acids. Germline V CDR1 and CDR2: MDHEN, SYDVKM. V lost 5 bases, J lost 4 bases, and 14 bases lay in between. CDR3 in DNA: TGTGCCAGCAGTGGCGGCAGGGGATCCTATGGCTACACCTTC. This gives the protein CASSGGRGSYGYTF.

The J gene is TRBJ2-2, the V gene TRBV7-3; D is uncertain. CDR3 size: 14 residues. Trimming removed 1 base from V and 4 bases from J, with 7 bases in between. In germline, CDR1 is SGHTA, CDR2 FQGTGA. The CDR3 here is CASSLNLGTGELFF. The CDR3 DNA reads as TGTGCCAGCAGCTTAAACTTGGGCACCGGGGAGCTGTTTTTT.

Points on this clone: The identical CDR3 is also encoded by other nucleotide sequences in the sample. This chain joins TRBV11-2 and TRBJ2-7, with D perhaps matching TRBD1 (7 bases). Trimming pared 1 base from V and 2 bases from J, leaving 12 bases between. This CDR3 region has 15 residues. Germline CDR1 SGHAT, CDR2 FQNNGV. The CDR3 region is CASSLGAGGPYEQYF. The CDR3 nucleotides read TGTGCCAGCAGCTTAGGGGCAGGGGGGCCCTACGAGCAGTACTTC.

The chain employs TRBV19 and TRBJ1-2, with D possibly matching TRBD1 (6 bases). The CDR3 consists of 12 residues. V was pared by 8 bases and J by 4 bases, with 11 bases between. CDR1 LNHDA and CDR2 SQIVND come from the germline V gene (reference sequence). CDR3 sequence: CASGGQPYGYTF. The CDR3 coding sequence is TGTGCCAGTGGGGGGCAGCCCTATGGCTACACCTTC.

V gene TRBV6-1 combines with J gene TRBJ2-2; 7 bases are shared with TRBD1. From germline, CDR1 is MNHNS and CDR2 SASEGT. V dropped 1 base and J dropped 0; count of bases not matched to a gene: 11. This CDR3 is 19 amino acids long. CDR3 in amino acids: CASSEGTGQMFANTGELFF. The CDR3 nucleotides read TGTGCCAGCAGTGAAGGGACGGGACAGATGTTCGCGAACACCGGGGAGCTGTTTTTT.

The chain links TRBV27 to TRBJ2-3, with 16 bases matching TRBD2. The CDR3 contains 17 residues. The V and J ends lost 6 bases and 6 bases, in that order; junction bases with no gene match: 9. In germline, CDR1 is MNHEY, CDR2 SMNVEV (reference sequence). In DNA, the CDR3 is TGTGCCAGCAGCTTGGGACTAGCGGGGGGGGCCAGGGATACGCAGTATTTT. Its translation: CASSLGLAGGARDTQYF.

The rearrangement joins TRBV4-2 to TRBJ2-1, with no clear D. Germline V gene lookup returns CDR1 LGHNA and CDR2 YNFKEQ. V gave up 5 bases and J gave up 6 bases, with 17 bases separating them. The CDR3 contains 15 residues. The CDR3 DNA reads as TGTGCCAGCAGCTCTGCCTACGAGCGCCGCAATGAGCAGTTCTTC. Amino acid sequence: CASSSAYERRNEQFF.

V gene TRBV28 combines with J gene TRBJ2-2, with D hard to call. Looked up from germline, CDR1 is MDHEN and CDR2 is SYDVKM. CDR3 length: 15 residues. The ends were cut back, 6 bases at V and 2 bases at J, with 13 bases in the middle. In DNA form, the CDR3 reads TGTGCCAGCAGCCTCAACCCCTTAAACACCGGGGAGCTGTTTTTT. Protein sequence: CASSLNPLNTGELFF.

CDR3 protein: CASSPAGGLYEQYF. CDR3 bases: TGTGCCAGCAGCCCAGCGGGAGGACTCTACGAGCAGTACTTC. The chain carries TRBV27 and TRBJ2-7; 9 nucleotides match TRBD2. J gave up 3 bases and V 6 bases, and 6 bases lay outside the gene matches. CDR3 size: 14 residues. Germline CDR1 MNHEY, CDR2 SMNVEV (reference sequence).

The V call is TRBV19, the J call TRBJ2-7; D unclear. Deletions cut 8 bases from V and 7 bases from J, with 18 bases between. CDR3 length equals 13 residues. Germline values: CDR1 LNHDA, CDR2 SQIVND (reference sequence). CDR3 residues: CASRATRLGEQYF. CDR3 coding DNA: TGTGCCAGTCGCGCCACCCGGCTCGGTGAGCAGTACTTC.

This sequence joins TRBV27 and TRBJ2-4, with 9 bases aligning to TRBD1. Trimming took 4 bases from V and 0 from J; bases not matched to a gene: 19. The CDR3 extends over 21 amino acids. The V gene's germline CDR1 is MNHEY and CDR2 SMNVEV (reference sequence). The CDR3 sequence is CASSSPLSGTGLALAKNIQYF. For the CDR3, the DNA is TGTGCCAGCAGTTCTCCTCTCTCGGGGACAGGGTTGGCTTTAGCCAAAAACATTCAGTACTTC.